This T cell receptor (beta chain) was captured in a study of identifying expanded T cells in peripheral blood. Generated by immunoSEQ multiplex PCR, the TCRdb table keeps only in-frame clones and is missing some. The sample contains about 110,000 clones, about 88% of which appear only once. Healthy donors had no documented immune events, such as infections, while sampled. Germline V gene sequence: CDR1 KGHSH, CDR2 LQKENI. With V trimmed by 3 bases and J by 0 bases, 6 bases remained unmatched. The CDR3 is 16 residues long. As to this clone: Its antigen is still unknown.

General study results and limits: Approximately 2-week clone count variance significantly increased as total template count grew. About 1.2 clones differed between technical replicates, versus around 15 and 19 over time.

The clonotype comes from a person between 18 and 75 years old in good health. The chain links TRBV18 to TRBJ1-1, with 8 bases identical to TRBD1. Source material: blood. CDR3 nucleotide sequence: TGTGCCAGCTCACCGGACAGGGTCAACATGAACACTGAAGCTTTCTTT. Protein sequence: CASSPDRVNMNTEAFF. Together with reference TRBV18 and TRBJ1-1, the CDR3 gives the full variable domain: NAGVMQNPRHLVRRRGQEARLRCSPMKGHSHVYWYRQLPEEGLKFMVYLQKENIIDESGMPKERFSAEFPKEGPSILRIQQVVRGDSAAYFCASSPDRVNMNTEAFFGQGTRLTVV.